Sequencing of this T cell receptor (beta chain) was carried out in a study of blood T cell repertoires in COVID-19. V was pared by 0 bases and J by 6 bases, with 16 bases between. CDR3 length: 15 residues. Germline assignment: CDR1 SGHRS and CDR2 YFSETQ. Generated by immunoSEQ multiplex PCR, the TCRdb table keeps only in-frame clones and is missing some. Among about 310,000 clones listed, around nine tenths were seen once. The source of this sequence is a woman aged 25 to 39 who had recovered from COVID-19. The sample comprised PBMCs or T cells enriched from blood (not recorded which). The gene calls are TRBV5-1 and TRBJ2-7; a weak D match, TRBD2 (6 bases). CDR3 residues: CASSLGMEGLGEQYF. The CDR3 region has the DNA TGCGCCAGCAGCTTGGGCATGGAGGGGCTGGGCGAGCAGTACTTC.